One sample yielded the 29 T cell receptor beta chains listed below, sequenced in a study of OX40 agonist ivuxolimab in advanced cancers. Receptors were amplified or captured by the immunoSEQ multiplex PCR assay. The table was pulled from immuneACCESS by TCRdb, which kept in-frame rearrangements only. Such tables lose some clones; where checked, under half of the loss comes from unresolved V genes, and the rest has no known cause. The sample table records approximately 99,000 clones; approximately 95% of these occur just once. The biggest ten clones account for 0.15% to 0.2% of the sample. Sequencing was performed on CD4+ or CD8+ T cells sorted from blood, taken in a trial of the OX40 agonist ivuxolimab. These receptors originate from an adult with an advanced solid tumor such as melanoma, head and neck, liver or kidney cancer.

The chain joins TRBV4-3 to TRBJ2-1; 8 bases are shared with TRBD2. CDR1 is LGHNA and CDR2 is YSLEER in the germline V gene. V dropped 1 base and J dropped 4; count of bases not matched to a gene: 3. The CDR3 sequence is 15 residues long. This CDR3 is CASSQGTSKYNEQFF. The CDR3 DNA reads as TGCGCCAGCAGCCAAGGGACTAGCAAGTACAATGAGCAGTTCTTC.

This chain links TRBV4-2 with TRBJ1-2; a possible D gene is TRBD1 (6 bases). Germline V gene data show CDR1 as LGHNA and CDR2 as YNFKEQ. With 2 bases removed from V and 3 bases from J, the gap between germline ends came to 19 bases. The CDR3 extends over 17 amino acids. As DNA, the CDR3 is TGTGCCAGCAGCCAATGGGGGGCTCAACTAGGACACTATGGCTACACCTTC. Translating gives CASSQWGAQLGHYGYTF.

The chain uses TRBV7-2 and TRBJ2-7, with 11 bases lining up with TRBD2. Germline loops: CDR1 SGHTA, CDR2 FQGNSA. The CDR3 is 15 amino acids. V lost 5 bases and J lost 12; bases outside the gene matches: 15. The CDR3 DNA follows: TGTGCCAGCAGCCCTACAATATTAACTAGCGGGGGCCTGTACTTC. Its translation: CASSPTILTSGGLYF.

The chain employs TRBV5-4 and TRBJ1-5, with D tentatively TRBD1 (5 bases). This CDR3 is built from 15 residues. V was trimmed by 2 bases and J by 1 base, leaving 10 bases between them. From germline, CDR1 is SGHNT and CDR2 YYREEE (reference sequence). Written as DNA, the CDR3 is TGTGCCAGCAGCTTAGGGGTGGGGAGCAATCAGCCCCAGCATTTT. It yields the protein CASSLGVGSNQPQHF.

A remark on this clone: Other DNA sequences of this sample code for an identical CDR3. The chain links TRBV13 to TRBJ2-3; 10 nucleotides match TRBD2. Germline assignment: CDR1 PRHDT and CDR2 FYEKMQ (reference sequence). The V gene end was trimmed by 5 bases and the J gene end by 0 bases; junction bases not matched to a gene: 8. This CDR3 comprises 17 residues. CDR3 loop: CASSHNVAGGSTDTQYF. The CDR3 nucleotides are TGTGCCAGCAGCCATAACGTAGCGGGGGGTAGCACAGATACGCAGTATTTT.

The V and J genes are TRBV19 and TRBJ1-5, with D tentatively TRBD1 (5 bases). Germline CDR1 LNHDA, CDR2 SQIVND (reference sequence). Trimming cost V 7 bases and J 2 bases, with 15 bases left between them. The length of the CDR3 is 15 residues. The CDR3 loop reads CASTPEGQGNQPQHF. Written as DNA, the CDR3 is TGTGCCAGTACTCCGGAGGGGCAGGGCAATCAGCCCCAGCATTTT.

The rearrangement links TRBV7-9 to TRBJ2-5; the D is unclear. Germline V gives CDR1 SEHNR, CDR2 FQNEAQ (reference sequence). V was shortened by 5 bases and J by 2 bases, with 12 bases between the two germline ends. There are 14 residues in the CDR3. The CDR3 sequence is CASSLPWVQETQYF. As DNA, the CDR3 is TGTGCCAGCAGCCTCCCCTGGGTACAAGAGACCCAGTACTTC.

The CDR3 loop is CASSPGQFYGYTF. DNA of the CDR3: TGTGCCAGCAGCCCGGGACAGTTCTATGGCTACACCTTC. The rearrangement links TRBV2 to TRBJ1-2; 7 nucleotides line up with TRBD1. The CDR3 is 13 residues long. Germline V gene lookup returns CDR1 SNHLY and CDR2 FYNNEI. J was trimmed by 4 bases and V by 6 bases; bases with no gene match: 5.

The CDR3 loop reads CASRTGGQGRYEQYF. In DNA form, the CDR3 reads TGTGCCAGCAGAACGGGTGGACAGGGTCGCTACGAGCAGTACTTC. J is TRBJ2-7 and V is TRBV5-5; 8 nucleotides line up with TRBD1. Trimming cost V 5 bases and J 3 bases; bases outside gene matches: 10. This CDR3 spans 15 amino acids. Germline V gene lookup returns CDR1 SGHKS and CDR2 YYEKEE (reference sequence). The full variable domain, in which reference TRBV5-5 and TRBJ2-7 provide the parts outside the CDR3, is DAGVTQSPTHLIKTRGQQVTLRCSPISGHKSVSWYQQVLGQGPQFIFQYYEKEERGRGNFPDRFSARQFPNYSSELNVNALLLGDSALYLCASRTGGQGRYEQYFGPGTRLTVT.

This rearrangement joins TRBV6-5 to TRBJ2-7; D is unresolved. Germline loops: CDR1 MNHEY, CDR2 SVGAGI. CDR3 length: 15 amino acids. V lost 7 bases and J lost 1, with 17 bases in between. The CDR3 is CASTAAWSRSYEQYF. CDR3 DNA: TGTGCCAGCACCGCGGCCTGGAGTAGGTCCTACGAGCAGTACTTC.

The chain employs TRBV23-1 and TRBJ1-1; a weak D match, TRBD1 (5 bases). TRBV23-1 is sorted into the ORF group, with uncertain function. V lost 11 bases to trimming and J lost 4 bases, with 14 bases between them. This CDR3 is built from 12 residues. CDR3 sequence: CARGEVGTEAFF. The CDR3 DNA reads TGCGCCCGAGGGGAGGTGGGCACTGAAGCTTTCTTT.

The chain carries TRBV6-5 and TRBJ1-4, with no clear D. The CDR3 sequence is 16 residues long. The germline V gene has CDR1 MNHEY and CDR2 SVGAGI. The V gene lost 2 bases and the J gene lost 2 bases, with 12 bases spanning the gap. The chain's CDR3 is CASSYDLGRTNEKLFF. CDR3 nucleotides: TGTGCCAGCAGTTACGATCTCGGGCGGACTAATGAAAAACTGTTTTTT.

The rearrangement uses TRBV5-1 and TRBJ1-2; D gene ambiguous. The CDR3 has 15 residues. The germline V gene has CDR1 SGHRS and CDR2 YFSETQ. The V end was cut by 0 bases, the J end by 6 bases, with 15 bases between. The CDR3 DNA follows: TGCGCCAGCAGCTTGGGTCAGGCAGTCGGCCATGGCTACACCTTC. It yields the protein CASSLGQAVGHGYTF.

This clone was seen just once. The V gene is TRBV6-1, the J gene TRBJ1-4; D gene ambiguous. Looked up from germline, CDR1 is MNHNS and CDR2 is SASEGT. The V and J ends lost 2 bases and 0 bases respectively, with 10 bases between them. The CDR3 is 16 amino acids. The CDR3 here is CASSESYGSTNEKLFF. CDR3 nucleotides: TGTGCCAGCAGTGAATCGTATGGCTCAACTAATGAAAAACTGTTTTTT.

The chain joins TRBV14 to TRBJ2-1; D perhaps matches TRBD1 (6 bases). The CDR3 is 14 amino acids. Germline-derived CDR1 and CDR2 are SGHDN and FVKESK. Deletions cut 1 base from V and 9 bases from J, with 13 bases between. The CDR3 DNA is TGTGCCAGCAGCCAAGCCGCCTCAGGGGTTGAGCAGTTCTTC. This encodes CASSQAASGVEQFF.

V gene TRBV18 combines with J gene TRBJ1-3, with 9 bases aligning to TRBD1. V gave up 2 bases and J gave up 1 base; unmatched junction bases: 3. This CDR3 has 16 residues. The germline gives CDR1 KGHSH, CDR2 LQKENI. CDR3 residues: CASSPNGQGSGNTIYF. The CDR3 DNA reads TGTGCCAGCTCACCAAATGGACAGGGGTCTGGAAACACCATATATTTT.

This chain's CDR3 is CASSYSQGRGSETQYF. The CDR3, as DNA: TGTGCCAGCAGTTACTCCCAGGGAAGGGGGTCAGAGACCCAGTACTTC. The V gene is TRBV6-5, the J gene TRBJ2-5; tentatively, D is TRBD1 (6 bases). There are 16 residues in the CDR3. Germline V gene data show CDR1 as MNHEY and CDR2 as SVGAGI. V dropped 0 bases and J dropped 4 bases, with 15 bases sitting between them.

This chain uses TRBV6-6 with TRBJ1-2, with D possibly TRBD1 on 5 matching bases. Trimming left V 4 bases short and J 2 bases short, with 14 bases between. Looked up from germline, CDR1 is MNHNY and CDR2 is SVGAGI (reference sequence). The CDR3 contains 15 residues. The CDR3 DNA follows: TGTGCCAGCAGTTCTCATGGGGCGCCGAACTATGGCTACACCTTC. This translates into CASSSHGAPNYGYTF.

The DNA of the CDR3 is TGTGCCAGCAGGGGGGACTACTATGGCTACACCTTC. Translating gives CASRGDYYGYTF. The chain uses TRBV6-6 and TRBJ1-2; a weak D match, TRBD1 (5 bases). Germline CDR1 is MNHNY and CDR2 is SVGAGI (reference sequence). V was pared by 6 bases and J by 3 bases, with 8 bases between. The CDR3 runs 12 residues.

The DNA for the CDR3 is TGTGCCAGCAAACCCCAGGACAGGGTTAATCAGCCCCAGCATTTT. It yields the protein CASKPQDRVNQPQHF. J is TRBJ1-5 and V is TRBV6-5; 8 bases are shared with TRBD1. The CDR3 covers 15 residues. After removal of 7 bases from V and 4 bases from J, the junction contained 9 bases not matched to a gene. Germline V CDR1 and CDR2: MNHEY, SVGAGI.

The rearrangement links TRBV11-2 to TRBJ1-5, with D uncertain. The CDR3 spans 12 residues. V shed 4 bases and J shed 5 bases, with 6 bases lying between them. Germline CDR1 SGHAT, CDR2 FQNNGV. CDR3 DNA: TGTGCCAGCAGCTCGACGGATCAGCCCCAGCATTTT. Amino acids: CASSSTDQPQHF.

In its sample, this clone was seen a few times. The chain recombines TRBV5-4 with TRBJ1-5; D is uncertain. This CDR3 has 13 residues. The germline V gene encodes CDR1 SGHNT and CDR2 YYREEE (reference sequence). V was clipped by 1 base and J by 7 bases, with 9 bases between them. In DNA, the CDR3 is TGTGCCAGCAGCTTGATCGGGGAACAGCCCCAGCATTTT. Its translation is CASSLIGEQPQHF.

This chain uses TRBV7-2 with TRBJ2-1; 7 positions match TRBD2. With V trimmed by 4 bases and J by 0 bases, 6 bases remained unmatched. The CDR3 is 16 amino acids. Germline values: CDR1 SGHTA, CDR2 FQGNSA. Here the CDR3 DNA reads TGTGCCAGCAGCTCCTCCCTAGCGGCCTCCTACAATGAGCAGTTCTTC. Translated: CASSSSLAASYNEQFF.

The CDR3 region has the DNA TGTGCCAGCAGGGTCAGGATCCACAATGAGCAGTTCTTC. Translation: CASRVRIHNEQFF. V gene TRBV2 combines with J gene TRBJ2-1, with D unclear. V was clipped by 6 bases and J by 5 bases, with 11 bases between them. The length of the CDR3 is 13 residues. CDR1 and CDR2 from the germline V gene are SNHLY and FYNNEI. The full variable domain, in which reference TRBV2 and TRBJ2-1 provide the parts outside the CDR3, is EPEVTQTPSHQVTQMGQEVILRCVPISNHLYFYWYRQILGQKVEFLVSFYNNEISEKSEIFDDQFSVERPDGSNFTLKIRSTKLEDSAMYFCASRVRIHNEQFFGPGTRLTVL.

The chain has TRBV5-4 and TRBJ2-5, with 7 nucleotides matching TRBD1. The germline V gene encodes CDR1 SGHNT and CDR2 YYREEE (reference sequence). V was pared by 4 bases and J by 5 bases, with 11 bases of the junction left unmatched. There are 15 residues in the CDR3. The CDR3 coding sequence is TGTGCCAGCAGCCCAGGGACAGAATACCGGGAGACCCAGTACTTC. This encodes CASSPGTEYRETQYF. The whole variable domain, filled in from reference TRBV5-4 and TRBJ2-5, reads ETGVTQSPTHLIKTRGQQVTLRCSSQSGHNTVSWYQQALGQGPQFIFQYYREEENGRGNFPPRFSGLQFPNYSSELNVNALELDDSALYLCASSPGTEYRETQYFGPGTRLLVL.

The rearrangement links TRBV9 to TRBJ2-1; 15 nucleotides match TRBD2. Germline V CDR1 and CDR2: SGDLS, YYNGEE. The CDR3 runs 15 residues. With V trimmed by 2 bases and J by 9 bases, 3 bases remained unmatched. The CDR3 loop reads CASSVGLAGGGEQFF. The CDR3 nucleotides read TGTGCCAGCAGCGTTGGACTAGCGGGAGGGGGTGAGCAGTTCTTC.

The rearrangement links TRBV9 to TRBJ2-5; D is uncertain. The CDR3 spans 14 residues. Between the trimmed V and J ends, which lost 3 bases and 1 base, there was a span of 10 bases. Germline CDR1 and CDR2: SGDLS and YYNGEE. CDR3 in amino acids: CASSAAERQETQYF. In DNA, the CDR3 is TGTGCCAGCAGCGCGGCGGAGCGCCAAGAGACCCAGTACTTC.

This clone has a single count. The chain joins TRBV6-5 to TRBJ1-3; D is ambiguous. V was clipped by 8 bases and J by 1 base, with 9 bases between them. The CDR3 extends over 13 amino acids. Germline values: CDR1 MNHEY, CDR2 SVGAGI. The CDR3 coding sequence is TGTGCCAGCCGCCGAAGTTCTGGAAACACCATATATTTT. Protein: CASRRSSGNTIYF.

The rearrangement uses TRBV7-2 and TRBJ2-5, with TRBD2 as a possible D gene (6 bases). With 4 bases removed from V and 4 bases from J, the gap between germline ends came to 19 bases. CDR3 length: 16 residues. The germline CDR1 and CDR2 sequences are SGHTA and FQGNSA. DNA of the CDR3: TGTGCCAGCAGCTCAGCCCGGACTATATTTCGAGAGACCCAGTACTTC. It yields the protein CASSSARTIFRETQYF.